Below are 26 T cell receptor beta chains sequenced from a single sample in a study of human T cells and chemical hapten exposure. Time point noted: patch test 1, 2 weeks after DPC sensitization. The treatment was: therapeutic diphenylcyclopropenone sensitization with weekly scalp DPC. Via MiXCR, TCRdb re-called the RACE reads, giving one row per CDR3 protein. The sample yields roughly 360,000 distinct CDR3 sequences, 4% to 5.5% seen once. This sample comprised whole blood, obtained in connection with sensitization to the hapten diphenylcyclopropenone (DPC). The source is a woman aged 45-59 years with alopecia areata. Some clones in this sample may be carry-over from other donors' samples.

V is TRBV20-1 and J is TRBJ2-5, with TRBD1 as a possible D gene (6 bases). Germline V gene sequence: CDR1 DFQATT, CDR2 SNEGSKA (reference sequence). The CDR3 extends over 14 amino acids. Trimming stripped 2 bases from V and 5 bases from J, with 15 bases between. CDR3 region: CSARLDSLGETQYF. CDR3 in DNA: TGCAGTGCTAGATTGGACAGTCTCGGGGAGACCCAGTACTTC.

This clonotype occurred many times. J is TRBJ1-5 and V is TRBV2; D is perhaps TRBD1 (6 bases). Deletions cut 6 bases from V and 0 bases from J, with 9 bases between. This CDR3 has 14 residues. The germline V gene has CDR1 SNHLY and CDR2 FYNNEI. In DNA, the CDR3 is TGTGCCAGCAGCCGGACAGATAGCAATCAGCCCCAGCATTTT. The encoded protein is CASSRTDSNQPQHF.

This clonotype was detected ten times or more. The chain uses TRBV14 and TRBJ2-3; D may correspond to TRBD1 or TRBD2 (6 bases each). V gave up 5 bases and J gave up 5 bases, with 20 bases separating them. CDR1 SGHDN and CDR2 FVKESK come from the germline V gene. The CDR3 totals 16 residues. The chain's CDR3 is CASSAAPWRGEDTQYF. The CDR3 nucleotides are TGTGCCAGCAGCGCCGCCCCCTGGAGGGGGGAAGATACGCAGTATTTT.

This clonotype came up many times. The chain links TRBV12-3 or TRBV12-4 to TRBJ2-2, with 12 bases fitting TRBD2. With 6 bases clipped from V and 6 bases from J, the junction kept 8 bases outside the gene matches. The CDR3 contains 16 residues. CDR3 loop: CASSELAGGPAGELFF. In nucleotides, the CDR3 is TGTGCCAGCAGCGAGCTAGCGGGGGGGCCCGCCGGGGAGCTGTTTTTT.

In its sample, this clonotype was seen a few times. V is TRBV20-1 and J is TRBJ2-3, with TRBD2 matching over 10 bases. The CDR3 totals 15 residues. Trimming removed 1 base from V and 4 bases from J; junction bases left unmatched: 5. Germline values: CDR1 DFQATT, CDR2 SNEGSKA (reference sequence). CDR3 sequence: CSARASGGRPDTQYF. The CDR3 coding sequence is TGCAGTGCTAGAGCTAGCGGGGGCCGGCCAGATACGCAGTATTTT.

This chain links TRBV12-3 or TRBV12-4 with TRBJ2-2, with D possibly matching TRBD1 (6 bases). Between the trimmed V and J ends, which lost 4 bases and 3 bases, there was a span of 12 bases. The CDR3 loop spans 15 amino acids. The CDR3 nucleotides are TGTGCCAGCAGTTCACAGGGTACGCACACCGGGGAGCTGTTTTTT. Its protein product is CASSSQGTHTGELFF.

This clonotype was recorded many times. This sequence joins TRBV27 and TRBJ2-3, with D unclear. V was pared by 3 bases and J by 0 bases, with 4 bases between. From germline, CDR1 is MNHEY and CDR2 SMNVEV (reference sequence). This CDR3 region has 13 residues. CDR3 DNA sequence: TGTGCCAGCAGTTTTTATAGCACAGATACGCAGTATTTT. As protein: CASSFYSTDTQYF.

This clonotype was observed at least ten times. The CDR3: CASGSGNTGELFF. In DNA, the CDR3 is TGTGCTAGTGGTAGCGGCAACACCGGGGAGCTGTTTTTT. J is TRBJ2-2 and V is TRBV12-5, with TRBD2 as a possible D gene (5 bases). Deletions cut 5 bases from V and 2 bases from J, with 6 bases between. The CDR3 contains 13 residues. Per germline, CDR1 LGHNT and CDR2 FRNRAP.

This clonotype was seen ten or more times. The chain joins TRBV6-5 to TRBJ2-7, with D perhaps TRBD2 (5 bases). V was shortened by 6 bases and J by 2 bases, with 14 bases between the two germline ends. CDR3 length: 14 residues. Germline V gene sequence: CDR1 MNHEY, CDR2 SVGAGI. The DNA of the CDR3 is TGTGCCAGCAGGGCTAGCCGGCGCGCCTACGAGCAGTACTTC. It specifies CASRASRRAYEQYF.

The rearrangement links TRBV12-3 or TRBV12-4 to TRBJ2-2; unclear D gene. The CDR3 is 13 amino acids. Trimming took 2 bases from V and 6 from J, leaving 7 bases between them. The DNA of the CDR3 is TGTGCCAGCAGTTTAAACGGCCCCGGGGAGCTGTTTTTT. Amino acids: CASSLNGPGELFF.

Only a few counts were recorded for this clonotype. The chain employs TRBV12-3 or TRBV12-4 and TRBJ1-1; TRBD1 is a possible D gene (6 bases). V shed 3 bases and J shed 4 bases, with 12 bases lying between them. This CDR3 has 14 amino acids. The CDR3, as DNA: TGTGCCAGCAGTTTTCGGGGGGCGAGCACTGAAGCTTTCTTT. Translating it yields CASSFRGASTEAFF.

The table lists this clonotype with many counts. The V call is TRBV29-1, the J call TRBJ2-2; no definite D call. Germline CDR1 is SQVTM and CDR2 is ANQGSEA. CDR3 length equals 12 residues. V lost 2 bases, J lost 7 bases, and 8 bases lay in between. CDR3 in amino acids: CSVESGFGELFF. CDR3 nucleotide sequence: TGCAGCGTTGAATCTGGGTTCGGGGAGCTGTTTTTT.

In its sample, this clonotype was seen many times. The V and J genes are TRBV10-2 and TRBJ1-1; TRBD1 might be the D (6 bases). Trimming took 10 bases from V and 5 from J, leaving 17 bases between them. CDR3 length equals 13 residues. CDR1 and CDR2 (germline): WSHSY, SAAADI. The CDR3 protein is CATLFVGGTEAFF. The CDR3 DNA is TGCGCCACCCTTTTTGTAGGGGGGACTGAAGCTTTCTTT.

In its sample, this clonotype was seen many times. The chain recombines TRBV6-6 with TRBJ1-3; D not resolved. V was trimmed by 1 base and J by 0 bases, leaving 10 bases between them. The CDR3 sequence is 16 residues long. Germline lookup yields CDR1 MNHNY and CDR2 SVGAGI (reference sequence). CDR3: CASSYYDFSSGNTIYF. The DNA for the CDR3 is TGTGCCAGCAGTTACTACGACTTTTCCTCTGGAAACACCATATATTTT.

The table lists this clonotype with many counts. The chain employs TRBV6-6 and TRBJ1-5; the D is unclear. V lost 5 bases and J 4 bases, leaving 9 bases between the germline ends. Germline V lookup: CDR1 MNHNY, CDR2 SVGAGI (reference sequence). The CDR3 is made up of 13 amino acids. The CDR3 DNA is TGTGCCAGCAGTCGGACTCAAAATCAGCCCCAGCATTTT. Protein product: CASSRTQNQPQHF.

With regard to this clonotype: This may arise from a read error, as a much more abundant clone is one base away. This chain links TRBV20-1 with TRBJ1-2, with D hard to call. The CDR3 runs 14 residues. V was trimmed by 0 bases and J by 7 bases, leaving 15 bases between them. Germline CDR1 DFQATT, CDR2 SNEGSKA (reference sequence). The CDR3 spells CSARDNKADSGYTF. The CDR3 coding sequence is TGCAGTGCTAGAGACAACAAAGCGGACTCTGGCTACACCTTC.

This clonotype has ten or more counts. The genes are TRBV12-3 or TRBV12-4 and TRBJ2-4; 12 positions agree with TRBD1. The CDR3 is 16 amino acids. V lost 5 bases and J lost 5; bases outside the gene matches: 7. CDR3 sequence (DNA): TGTGCCAGCAGTCCGGGACAGGGGGCGATCCAAAACATTCAGTACTTC. Encoded protein: CASSPGQGAIQNIQYF.

This clonotype was counted ten times or more. The chain links TRBV5-1 to TRBJ1-6; D unclear. The CDR3 contains 14 residues. CDR1 is SGHRS and CDR2 is YFSETQ in the germline V gene. The ends were cut back, 5 bases at V and 9 bases at J, with 15 bases in the middle. The CDR3 here is CASRLGEASSPLHF. In DNA form, the CDR3 reads TGCGCCAGCAGACTGGGCGAGGCATCTTCACCCCTCCACTTT.

This clonotype was seen ten or more times. The V call is TRBV24-1, the J call TRBJ2-4; a possible D gene is TRBD1 (5 bases). The CDR3 contains 16 residues. Per the germline V gene, CDR1 is KGHDR and CDR2 is SFDVKD. Trimming stripped 2 bases from V and 1 base from J, with 11 bases between. CDR3 region: CATSDSGPGAKNIQYF. DNA for the CDR3: TGTGCCACCAGTGATTCTGGCCCAGGGGCCAAAAACATTCAGTACTTC.

This clonotype occurred many times. The CDR3 DNA follows: TGCAGCGTTGCACAGACAAACACCGGGGAGCTGTTTTTT. It specifies CSVAQTNTGELFF. The chain has TRBV29-1 and TRBJ2-2; D is unresolved. The germline V and J ends were trimmed by 4 bases and 2 bases, with 8 bases remaining between them. Germline CDR1 and CDR2: SQVTM and ANQGSEA. This CDR3 has 13 amino acids.

The chain carries TRBV9 and TRBJ1-6; D not certain. In germline, CDR1 is SGDLS, CDR2 YYNGEE. The CDR3 totals 14 residues. Deletions cut 0 bases from V and 7 bases from J, with 8 bases between. The CDR3 DNA reads as TGTGCCAGCAGCGTAGTTGATCTGAATTCACCCCTCCACTTT. Translation gives CASSVVDLNSPLHF.

This clonotype was seen a handful of times. The rearrangement joins TRBV5-4 to TRBJ2-1; no clear D gene. The CDR3 extends over 15 amino acids. V was trimmed by 3 bases and J by 5 bases, leaving 15 bases between them. Germline CDR1 is SGHNT and CDR2 is YYREEE (reference sequence). The CDR3 region is CASSSGWSADNEQFF. The CDR3 DNA reads as TGTGCCAGCAGCTCTGGATGGAGCGCCGACAATGAGCAGTTCTTC.

This clonotype was counted many times. This chain links TRBV12-3 or TRBV12-4 with TRBJ1-1, with unresolved D. Trimming left V 1 base short and J 2 bases short, with 11 bases between. There are 15 residues in the CDR3. CDR3 loop: CASSLEGLLNTEAFF. The CDR3 DNA reads TGTGCCAGCAGTTTAGAAGGCCTTCTTAACACTGAAGCTTTCTTT.

This clonotype was detected ten times or more. The rearrangement uses TRBV6-5 and TRBJ2-6; D gene ambiguous. CDR3 length: 14 residues. Deletions cut 5 bases from V and 4 bases from J, with 9 bases between. In germline, CDR1 is MNHEY, CDR2 SVGAGI. The DNA for the CDR3 is TGTGCCAGCAGTGCCCTGGGAGGGGCCAACGTCCTGACTTTC. Translated: CASSALGGANVLTF.

With respect to this clonotype: The CDR3 does not close with the conserved phenylalanine or tryptophan, likely indicating a read error. The DNA is left out, because the CDR3 cannot be placed on it with certainty; the CDR3 is given as TCRdb lists it. V gene TRBV21-1 combines with J gene TRBJ1-1. TRBV21-1 is a listed pseudogene. The length of the CDR3 is 15 amino acids, counting both ends. This CDR3 is CASSKPEALNTEAFL.

V usage is TRBV12-3 or TRBV12-4 and J usage is TRBJ2-5; perhaps TRBD1 as D (7 bases). CDR3 length: 14 amino acids. V was cut by 5 bases and J by 7 bases, with 17 bases left in between. CDR3 region: CASSPRQGGTTQYF. CDR3 in DNA: TGTGCCAGCAGTCCCCGACAGGGCGGGACGACCCAGTACTTC.